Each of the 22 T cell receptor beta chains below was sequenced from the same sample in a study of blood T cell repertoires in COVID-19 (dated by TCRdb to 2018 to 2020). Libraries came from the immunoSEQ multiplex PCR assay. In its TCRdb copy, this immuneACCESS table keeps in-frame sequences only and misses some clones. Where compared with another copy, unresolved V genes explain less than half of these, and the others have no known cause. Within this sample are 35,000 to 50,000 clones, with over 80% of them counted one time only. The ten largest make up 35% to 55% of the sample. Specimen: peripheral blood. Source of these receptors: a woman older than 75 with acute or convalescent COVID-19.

Written as DNA, the CDR3 is TGTGCCAGCCAATCGGGAGAGACACCACCCTACGAGCAGTACTTC. Encoded protein: CASQSGETPPYEQYF. The V and J genes are TRBV28 and TRBJ2-7, with D possibly TRBD2 on 6 matching bases. From germline, CDR1 is MDHEN and CDR2 SYDVKM. V was clipped by 8 bases and J by 2 bases, with 19 bases between them. This CDR3 comprises 15 residues.

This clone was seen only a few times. In DNA, the CDR3 is TGTGCCAGCAGCTTAGGCCTGGAGCAGCCCCAGCATTTT. Encoded protein: CASSLGLEQPQHF. The V gene is TRBV11-2, the J gene TRBJ1-5, with no clear D. CDR1 is SGHAT, CDR2 FQNNGV, per germline. The CDR3 contains 13 residues. V was shortened by 1 base and J by 7 bases, with 8 bases between the two germline ends.

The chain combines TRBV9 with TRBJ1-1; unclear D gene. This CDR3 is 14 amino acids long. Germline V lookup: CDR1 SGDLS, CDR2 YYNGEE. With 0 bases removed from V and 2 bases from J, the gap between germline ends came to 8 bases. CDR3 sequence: CASSVGRVNTEAFF. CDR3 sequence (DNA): TGTGCCAGCAGCGTAGGCCGCGTAAACACTGAAGCTTTCTTT.

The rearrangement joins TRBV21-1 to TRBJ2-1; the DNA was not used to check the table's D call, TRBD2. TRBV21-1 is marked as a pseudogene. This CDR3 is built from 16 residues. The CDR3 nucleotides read TGTGCCAGCAGGCTAGCGGGGGGCATCTCCTACAATGAGCAGTTCTTC. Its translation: CASRLAGGISYNEQFF.

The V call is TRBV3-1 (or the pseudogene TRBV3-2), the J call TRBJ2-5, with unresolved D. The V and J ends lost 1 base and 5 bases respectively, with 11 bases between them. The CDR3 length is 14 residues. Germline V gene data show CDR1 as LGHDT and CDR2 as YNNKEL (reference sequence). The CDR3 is CASSQVTRRETQYF. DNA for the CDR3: TGTGCCAGCAGCCAAGTAACGCGCCGGGAGACCCAGTACTTC.

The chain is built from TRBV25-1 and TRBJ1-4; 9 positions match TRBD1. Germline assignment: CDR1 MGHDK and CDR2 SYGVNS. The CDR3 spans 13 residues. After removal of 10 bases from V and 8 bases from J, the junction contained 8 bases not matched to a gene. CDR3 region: CATRDRVEEKLFF. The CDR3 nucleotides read TGTGCCACCAGGGACAGGGTGGAAGAAAAACTGTTTTTT.

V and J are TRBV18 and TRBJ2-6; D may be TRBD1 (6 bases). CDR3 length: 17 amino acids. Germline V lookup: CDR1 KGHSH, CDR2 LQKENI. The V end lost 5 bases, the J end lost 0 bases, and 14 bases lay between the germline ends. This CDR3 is CASSTQGLSSGANVLTF. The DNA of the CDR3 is TGTGCCAGCTCAACTCAGGGGCTCAGCTCTGGGGCCAACGTCCTGACTTTC.

The CDR3 loop is CASSFIAGGNTDTQYF. In DNA, the CDR3 is TGTGCCAGCAGTTTCATAGCGGGGGGGAACACAGATACGCAGTATTTT. The chain joins TRBV28 to TRBJ2-3; 11 nucleotides agree with TRBD2. The CDR3 consists of 16 residues. The germline CDR1 and CDR2 sequences are MDHEN and SYDVKM. The trim removed 3 bases at V and 2 bases at J, leaving 4 bases unmatched.

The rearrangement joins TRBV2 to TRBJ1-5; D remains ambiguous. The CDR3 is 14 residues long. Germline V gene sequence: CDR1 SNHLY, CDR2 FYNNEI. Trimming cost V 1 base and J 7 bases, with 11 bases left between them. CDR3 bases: TGTGCCAGCAGTGAAGGGCAGGAACGACAGCCCCAGCATTTT. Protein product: CASSEGQERQPQHF. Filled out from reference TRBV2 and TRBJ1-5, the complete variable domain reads EPEVTQTPSHQVTQMGQEVILRCVPISNHLYFYWYRQILGQKVEFLVSFYNNEISEKSEIFDDQFSVERPDGSNFTLKIRSTKLEDSAMYFCASSEGQERQPQHFGDGTRLSIL.

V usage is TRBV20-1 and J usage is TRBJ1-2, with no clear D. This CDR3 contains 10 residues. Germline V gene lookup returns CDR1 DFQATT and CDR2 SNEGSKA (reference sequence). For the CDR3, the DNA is TGCAGCTCTTACAGCTATGGCTACACCTTC. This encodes CSSYSYGYTF.

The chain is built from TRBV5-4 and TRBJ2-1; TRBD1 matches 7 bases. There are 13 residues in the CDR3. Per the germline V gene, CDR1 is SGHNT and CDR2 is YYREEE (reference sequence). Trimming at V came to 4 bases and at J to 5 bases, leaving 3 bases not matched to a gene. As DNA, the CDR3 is TGTGCCAGCAGCCCTGACAGGGACAATGAGCAGTTCTTC. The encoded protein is CASSPDRDNEQFF.

Written as DNA, the CDR3 is TGTGCCAGCAGTTACTCGAGGACAGGGGTTACTGAAGCTTTCTTT. As protein: CASSYSRTGVTEAFF. The chain joins TRBV6-5 to TRBJ1-1, with TRBD1 matching over 9 bases. The CDR3 contains 15 residues. The germline CDR1 and CDR2 sequences are MNHEY and SVGAGI. V dropped 0 bases and J dropped 5; count of bases not matched to a gene: 4.

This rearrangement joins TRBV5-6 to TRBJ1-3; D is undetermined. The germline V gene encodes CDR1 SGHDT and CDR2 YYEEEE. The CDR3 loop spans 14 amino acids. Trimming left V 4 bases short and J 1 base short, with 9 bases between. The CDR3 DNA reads TGTGCCAGCAGCGCGTCACTTTCTGGAAACACCATATATTTT. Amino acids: CASSASLSGNTIYF.

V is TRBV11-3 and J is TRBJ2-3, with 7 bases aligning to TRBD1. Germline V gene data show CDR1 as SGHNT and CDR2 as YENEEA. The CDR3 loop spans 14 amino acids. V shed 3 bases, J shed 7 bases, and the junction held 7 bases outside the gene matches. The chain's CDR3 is CASSFRQGKNTQYF. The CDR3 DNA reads TGTGCCAGCAGCTTCCGACAGGGAAAAAATACGCAGTATTTT.

CDR3 protein: CASSITGDPSSSQGYTF. The DNA for the CDR3 is TGTGCCAGTAGTATCACAGGGGACCCTTCCTCCTCTCAAGGCTACACCTTC. V and J are TRBV19 and TRBJ1-2; the match to TRBD1 covers 7 bases. V lost 3 bases, J lost 8 bases, and 18 bases stayed unmatched. Looked up from germline, CDR1 is LNHDA and CDR2 is SQIVND (reference sequence). The CDR3 runs to 17 residues.

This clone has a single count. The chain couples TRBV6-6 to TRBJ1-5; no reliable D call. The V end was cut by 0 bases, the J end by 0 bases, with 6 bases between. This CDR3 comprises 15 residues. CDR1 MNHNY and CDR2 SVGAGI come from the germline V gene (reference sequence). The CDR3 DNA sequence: TGTGCCAGCAGTTACTCGGCCAGTAGCAATCAGCCCCAGCATTTT. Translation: CASSYSASSNQPQHF.

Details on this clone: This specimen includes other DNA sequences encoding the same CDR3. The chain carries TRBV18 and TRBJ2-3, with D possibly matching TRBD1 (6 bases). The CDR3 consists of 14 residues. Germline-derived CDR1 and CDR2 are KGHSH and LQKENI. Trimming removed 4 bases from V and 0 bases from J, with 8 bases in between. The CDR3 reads CASSRGLSTDTQYF. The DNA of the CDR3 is TGTGCCAGCTCACGGGGGCTCAGCACAGATACGCAGTATTTT.

In DNA form, the CDR3 reads TGTGCCAGCAGACCCGAAGGTGGCAGGGGGCTGGCTTTCTTT. It yields the protein CASRPEGGRGLAFF. The chain recombines TRBV2 with TRBJ1-1, with 8 bases matching TRBD1. The CDR3 runs 14 residues. CDR1 is SNHLY, CDR2 FYNNEI, per germline. Losses at the gene ends were 6 bases for V and 11 bases for J; bases not matched to a gene: 14.

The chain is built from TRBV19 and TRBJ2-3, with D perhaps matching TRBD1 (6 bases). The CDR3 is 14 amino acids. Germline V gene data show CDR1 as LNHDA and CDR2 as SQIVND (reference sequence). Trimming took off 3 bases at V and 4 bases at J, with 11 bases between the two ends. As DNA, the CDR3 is TGTGCCAGTAGTATTGGGGGCCGTGCAGATACGCAGTATTTT. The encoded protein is CASSIGGRADTQYF.

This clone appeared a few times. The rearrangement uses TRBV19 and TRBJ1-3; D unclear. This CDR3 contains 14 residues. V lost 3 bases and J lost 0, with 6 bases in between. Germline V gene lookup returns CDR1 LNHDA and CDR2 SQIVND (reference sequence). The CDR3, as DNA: TGTGCCAGTAGTATTGGCAGCTCTGGAAACACCATATATTTT. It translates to CASSIGSSGNTIYF.

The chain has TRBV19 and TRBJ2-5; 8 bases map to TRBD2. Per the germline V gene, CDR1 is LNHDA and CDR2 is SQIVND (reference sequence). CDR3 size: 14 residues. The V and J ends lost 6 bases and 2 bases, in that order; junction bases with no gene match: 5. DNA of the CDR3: TGTGCCAGTAGGGCGACTAGCGTACAAGAGACCCAGTACTTC. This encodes CASRATSVQETQYF.

CDR3 DNA: TGTGCCAGCAGCGCCTTCGGGACAGTGATATCGACACCCCTCCACTTT. Protein: CASSAFGTVISTPLHF. V usage is TRBV6-2 or TRBV6-3 and J usage is TRBJ1-6; 7 positions match TRBD1. The CDR3 contains 16 residues. Trimming took 6 bases from V and 11 from J; bases not matched to a gene: 16. CDR1 is MNHEY and CDR2 is SVGEGT in the germline V gene.